This TCR beta chain derives from a study of blood T cell repertoires in COVID-19. Study information: Sources were T cells, B-cell-depleted T cells, or PBMCs; the material itself was cDNA or gDNA.

The CDR3 contains 14 residues. CDR1 SGHRS and CDR2 YFSETQ come from the germline V gene. The V end was cut by 0 bases, the J end by 3 bases, with 9 bases between. Per the original data handling: By means of reference gene primer amplification, nucleated cell counts were estimated. Measured with immunoSEQ multiplex PCR; TCRdb has only the in-frame clones, and not every one. That table gives V, J and clone size, and the DNA gave D and trimming. This sample has about 220,000 clones, with around 80% found just once. This clone was seen only once. The V gene is TRBV5-1, the J gene TRBJ1-2, with D uncertain. The receptor was isolated from a human donor in a cohort sampled during active COVID-19. Sequencing was carried out using peripheral blood. The CDR3, as DNA: TGCGCCAGCAGCTTGGCCCCGGAGGACTATGGCTACACCTTC. Translated, it gives CASSLAPEDYGYTF.